The text below deals with one T cell receptor (beta chain). Its cognate antigen is unknown. The study ran its PCR with 60 Vbeta and 13 Jbeta primers. TCRdb keeps only in-frame clones here, not all; method: immunoSEQ multiplex PCR. The repertoire holds approximately 130,000 clones, with around 79% as singletons. This record comes from a study of cytomegalovirus exposure and HLA in healthy donors. There are 15 residues in the CDR3. V shed 4 bases, J shed 4 bases, and the junction held 8 bases outside the gene matches. Germline CDR1 and CDR2: MDHEN and SYDVKM. Study-level findings and limits: An analysis was carried out at a later point. It showed that HLA-associated TCR beta chains were more clonally expanded than equally common non-associated chains. Links to common viral pathogens appeared, in a later analysis, for several of the most significant clusters. A few V segments could not be told apart, such as TRBV6-2 and TRBV6-3, and were left out. A later analysis reportedly identified an Asian-associated ancestry cluster as carrying fewer N-insertions than the approximately 670-donor mean.

The rearrangement uses TRBV28 and TRBJ2-5, with 8 bases lining up with TRBD2. The sequenced sample was PBMCs. The TCR comes from a woman between 40 and 50 years old in good health and CMV-seronegative. CDR3 sequence: CASSSFGLAGETQYF. The CDR3 DNA reads TGTGCCAGCAGTTCCTTTGGGCTAGCGGGAGAGACCCAGTACTTC.